This T cell receptor beta chain came from a study of blood T cell repertoires in COVID-19. Study information: Specimens from acute and convalescent COVID-19 originated in the United States, Italy and Spain. Nucleic acid was either cDNA or gDNA, and it came from T cells, B-cell-depleted T cells, or PBMCs.

Sequencing was performed with immunoSEQ multiplex PCR; in TCRdb, only in-frame clones are kept and a portion is missing. The profile shows approximately 31,000 clones, 90% of them singletons. With 1 base removed from V and 6 bases from J, the gap between germline ends came to 17 bases. CDR1 is SGHKS, CDR2 YYEKEE, per germline (reference sequence). The CDR3 extends over 16 amino acids. The sequencing input was peripheral blood. The origin of this receptor is a human donor in a cohort sampled during active COVID-19. The chain carries TRBV5-5 and TRBJ2-1; perhaps TRBD2 as D (6 bases). The CDR3: CASSLRAGRSFNEQFF. The CDR3 coding sequence is TGTGCCAGCAGCTTGCGGGCGGGACGCTCGTTCAATGAGCAGTTCTTC.